This T cell receptor (beta chain) was observed in a study of blood T cells in healthy people across ages. As concerns this clonotype: The antigen remains unidentified.

With a J-beta primer mix and a sample-barcoded 5' primer, a second PCR ran 7 to 11 cycles. At least 2.5 million CDR3-containing paired-end reads were obtained per sample. TCRdb reprocessed the 5' RACE reads with MiXCR, giving one entry per CDR3 protein. The sample lists fewer than 700,000 distinct CDR3 sequences, 35% to 50% occurring once. All donors came from Russia, were Caucasian and healthy, and spanned ages roughly 6 to 100. Study results and caveats: The recorded TCR beta diversity per million T cells decreased in a roughly linear manner with age. There was a strong correlation between TCR beta diversity and naive T cell percentage.

The V and J ends lost 1 base and 8 bases respectively, with 12 bases between them. Germline CDR1 reads SGHAT; CDR2 reads FQNNGV. The CDR3 totals 15 residues. The sequenced sample was blood. The source of this sequence is a man older than 75 in good health. The rearrangement joins TRBV11-2 to TRBJ1-6; D gene uncertain. The chain's CDR3 is CASSLVPLYYSPLHF. As DNA, the CDR3 is TGTGCCAGCAGCTTAGTACCGCTATACTATTCACCCCTCCACTTT. The full variable domain, rest sourced from reference TRBV11-2 and TRBJ1-6, is EAGVAQSPRYKIIEKRQSVAFWCNPISGHATLYWYQQILGQGPKLLIQFQNNGVVDDSQLPKDRFSAERLKGVDSTLKIQPAKLEDSAVYLCASSLVPLYYSPLHFGNGTRLTVT.